This T cell receptor beta chain was recorded in a study of T cell responses to AZD1222 COVID-19 vaccine. Concerning this clone itself: Its antigen is as yet unknown.

The V segment lost 3 bases and the J segment 2 bases; nucleotides outside the gene matches: 4. The CDR3 consists of 15 residues. CDR1 and CDR2 (germline): SGHNT, YYREEE (reference sequence). The table came from immunoSEQ multiplex PCR; TCRdb's copy has only in-frame clones and leaves some out. Among roughly 150,000 clones listed, less than 95% were seen once. Findings of the study overall: Along spike, vaccine-associated CD4 TCRs were found throughout, with dominance at 160-218 and 743-854. Baseline seropositivity characterized only a handful of AZD1222 recipients. Per reports, nearly half of all spike-specific TCRs target regions that are unmutated in variants. Most donors were white British, females outnumbered males, and clonal diversity was possibly underestimated.

Sequencing used peripheral blood, obtained 28 days after the second AZD1222 dose. This receptor was taken from an adult who received the AZD1222 COVID-19 vaccine. The chain joins TRBV5-4 to TRBJ2-2, with 7 nucleotides matching TRBD2. CDR3 sequence: CASSWDYSNTGELFF. The CDR3 coding sequence is TGTGCCAGCAGCTGGGACTACTCAAACACCGGGGAGCTGTTTTTT.